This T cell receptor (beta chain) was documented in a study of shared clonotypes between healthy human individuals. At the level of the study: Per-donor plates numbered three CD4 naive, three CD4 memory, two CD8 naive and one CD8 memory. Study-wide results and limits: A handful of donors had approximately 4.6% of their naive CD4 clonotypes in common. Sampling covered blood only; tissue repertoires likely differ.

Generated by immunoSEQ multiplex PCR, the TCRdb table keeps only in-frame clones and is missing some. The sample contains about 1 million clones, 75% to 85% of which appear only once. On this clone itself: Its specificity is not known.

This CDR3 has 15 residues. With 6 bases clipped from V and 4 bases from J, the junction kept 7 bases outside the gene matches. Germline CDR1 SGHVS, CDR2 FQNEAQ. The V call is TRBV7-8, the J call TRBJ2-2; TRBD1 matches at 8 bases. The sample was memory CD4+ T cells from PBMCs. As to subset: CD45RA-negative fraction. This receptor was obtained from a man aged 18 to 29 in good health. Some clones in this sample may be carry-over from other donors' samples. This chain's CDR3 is CASRKGQGVTGELFF. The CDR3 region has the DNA TGTGCCAGCAGAAAAGGACAGGGAGTCACCGGGGAGCTGTTTTTT.